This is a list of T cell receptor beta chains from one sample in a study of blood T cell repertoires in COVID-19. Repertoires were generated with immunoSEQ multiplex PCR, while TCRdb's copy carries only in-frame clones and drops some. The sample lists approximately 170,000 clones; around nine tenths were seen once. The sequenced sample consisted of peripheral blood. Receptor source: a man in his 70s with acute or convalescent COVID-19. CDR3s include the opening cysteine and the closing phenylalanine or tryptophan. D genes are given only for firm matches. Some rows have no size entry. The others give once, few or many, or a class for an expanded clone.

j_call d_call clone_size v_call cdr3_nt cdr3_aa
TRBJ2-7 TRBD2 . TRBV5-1 TGCGCCAGCAGCCTAGGCCGGACTAGTGGCGAGCAGTACTTC CASSLGRTSGEQYF
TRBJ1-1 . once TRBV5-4 TGTGCCAGCAGCTTGGGGGCTGAACAAGACACTGAAGCTTTCTTT CASSLGAEQDTEAFF
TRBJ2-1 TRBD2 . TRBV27 TGTGCCAGCAGCACCTCCCGGGGGGGATGGAATGAGCAGTTCTTC CASSTSRGGWNEQFF
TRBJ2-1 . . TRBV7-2 TGTGCCAGCAGCTTAGCGCCCAATCGGTGGAATGAGCAGTTCTTC CASSLAPNRWNEQFF
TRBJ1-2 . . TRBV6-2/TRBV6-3 TGTGCCAGCGGCCTCGGAGGGGCTAACTATGGCTACACCTTC CASGLGGANYGYTF
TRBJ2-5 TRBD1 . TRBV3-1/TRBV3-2 TGTGCCAGCAGCCAAGGGACAGGGGGTCAAGAGACCCAGTACTTC CASSQGTGGQETQYF
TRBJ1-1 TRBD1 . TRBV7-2 TGTGCCAGCAGCATGGACAGGGTAACTGAAGCTTTCTTT CASSMDRVTEAFF
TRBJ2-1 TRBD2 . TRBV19 TGTGCCAGTAAACAAAGACTAGCGCCAAACAATGAGCAGTTCTTC CASKQRLAPNNEQFF
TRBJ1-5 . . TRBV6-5 TGTGCCAGCAGTTCGGGGGATCAGCCCCAGCATTTT CASSSGDQPQHF
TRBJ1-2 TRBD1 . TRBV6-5 TGTGCCAGCAGTTACCGGCCGGACAGGGGGTTTGGCTACACCTTC CASSYRPDRGFGYTF
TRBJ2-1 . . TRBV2 TGTGCCAGCAGTAGGTTAGCCATCACCTACAATGAGCAGTTCTTC CASSRLAITYNEQFF
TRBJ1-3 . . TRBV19 TGTGCCAGTAGACAGGACACAAGCTCTGGAAACACCATATATTTT CASRQDTSSGNTIYF
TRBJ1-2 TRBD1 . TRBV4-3 TGCGCCAGCAGCCGCGACCTGGGACAGATCTATGGCTACACCTTC CASSRDLGQIYGYTF
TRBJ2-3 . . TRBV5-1 TGCGCCAGCAGGGTCCTCGGAGGGGCAGATACGCAGTATTTT CASRVLGGADTQYF
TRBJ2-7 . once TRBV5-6 TGTGCCAGCAGCTTCGCAGGGAACTACGAGCAGTACTTC CASSFAGNYEQYF
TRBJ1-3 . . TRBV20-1 TGCAGTGCTAGTGTTTCGAGCTCTGGAAACACCATATATTTT CSASVSSSGNTIYF
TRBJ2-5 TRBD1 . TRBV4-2 TGTGCCAGCAGCCAAGTCTCGGGACAGGGGATTTCGGAGACCCAGTACTTC CASSQVSGQGISETQYF
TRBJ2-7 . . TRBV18 TGTGCCAGCTCACCAGGCGGGAAAACTCACTACGAGCAGTACTTC CASSPGGKTHYEQYF
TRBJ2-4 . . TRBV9 TGTGCCAGCAGCCCGGCGTGGGGAGGACAAAACATTCAGTACTTC CASSPAWGGQNIQYF
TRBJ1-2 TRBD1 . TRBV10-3 TGTGCCATCAGAGAATTCGGACAGGGAGGTAACTATGGCTACACCTTC CAIREFGQGGNYGYTF
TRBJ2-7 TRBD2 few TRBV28 TGTGCCAGCAGACCCGGACTAGCCTACGAGCAGTACTTC CASRPGLAYEQYF
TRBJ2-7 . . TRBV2 TGTGCCAGCAGTGACCAGGGGAACGCCTACGAGCAGTACTTC CASSDQGNAYEQYF